Below, 2 T cell receptor beta chains from the same sample are listed, as sequenced in a study of T cell responses to AZD1222 COVID-19 vaccine. Profiled with immunoSEQ multiplex PCR; TCRdb holds only in-frame clones, not every one. This table holds fewer than 150,000 clones, 75% to 90% found once. Sequenced here: peripheral blood, sampled 28 days after the second AZD1222 dose. The receptors come from an adult who received the AZD1222 COVID-19 vaccine.

The chain links TRBV27 to TRBJ1-2, with D unclear. V gave up 3 bases and J gave up 3 bases, with 8 bases separating them. CDR1 and CDR2 from the germline V gene are MNHEY and SMNVEV (reference sequence). The CDR3 totals 13 residues. CDR3: CASSFGMDYGYTF. CDR3 nucleotides: TGTGCCAGCAGTTTTGGGATGGACTATGGCTACACCTTC.

This chain joins TRBV6-5 and TRBJ2-7; no firm D call. V was pared by 5 bases and J by 4 bases, with 12 bases between. Per the germline V gene, CDR1 is MNHEY and CDR2 is SVGAGI. The length of the CDR3 is 13 residues. CDR3 DNA sequence: TGTGCCAGCAGTCTTACACTGGGGTACGAGCAGTACTTC. Its translation: CASSLTLGYEQYF.